This T cell receptor (beta chain) originates from a study of beta chain features in type 1 diabetes (dated by TCRdb to 2016 to 2019). Concerning the study at large: No differences in mean age, gender distribution, total cell number or subset yield were found between patients and healthy donors. A total of 85 million to 140 million sorted cells were examined across all samples, and the number of cells per subset was strongly correlated with RNA yield. Whereas all 30 or so donors provided naive and central memory subsets, regulatory and stem cell-like memory subsets were isolated from just 8 patients and about 8 healthy donors. In the study, recently diagnosed type 1 diabetes patients and matched healthy donors were compared on the TCRB repertoires of their sorted circulating CD4+ T cell subsets.

Results the study describes overall, beyond this receptor: Naive, central memory and regulatory TCRB repertoires appeared to be more alike among patients than among healthy donors. Because small numbers of individuals were included in the HLA sub-analyses, any influence of HLA type on TCRB rearrangement was left unresolved. Sequencing cDNA rather than genomic DNA could over-represent highly expressing activated cells, although activation and CD3 levels did not differ between groups. At VDJ recombination sites, patients with type 1 diabetes made fewer insertions and deleted more nucleotides, a pattern implying thymic rearrangement abnormalities. Type 1 diabetes patients showed a moderate but significant shortening of TCRB CDR3 length in all four CD4+ subsets. Shorter templates might be favored by PCR, yet because patient and control samples were amplified and corrected together, any such skew would affect both groups equally.

The High Capacity cDNA Reverse Transcription Kit was used to reverse transcribe all of the isolated RNA, meaning that expressed TCRB transcripts were what got sequenced. Deep immunoSEQ sequencing was performed on naive, central memory and regulatory T cell samples, with an average of about 4 million total reads per sample. Sorted cells were lysed in RLT buffer and RNA was extracted with DNase-treated RNeasy Micro or Mini kits, depending on cell number. Each cell subset was processed on its own to prevent cross-contamination, while patient and healthy donor samples were processed together. The immunoSEQ multiplex PCR was used to amplify TCRB sequences from cDNA, generating 87-bp fragments that spanned the CDR3 region. Sequencing of the amplicons was performed on the Illumina HiSeq platform. In the original analysis: Synthetic template baselines were used to correct PCR bias computationally, reads within Hamming distance 2 were collapsed together, and singletons that could not be merged were discarded. Reads were aligned against IMGT so that V, D and J genes, CDR3 length and insertions or deletions at six rearrangement sites could be assigned. Within each subset, clonotype counts were normalized to sorted cell number, after which true diversity and Gini coefficients were computed with the tcR R package. Repertoire sharing was quantified using the overlap coefficient calculated on TCRB nucleotide sequences. Out-of-frame TCRB sequences from naive cells were analyzed to stand in for the pre-selection repertoire. TCRdb carries this immuneACCESS record with in-frame sequences only. Its versions omit some clonotypes, under half of them owing to an unresolved V gene in the studies checked, with the rest unexplained. Clonal size and the V and J genes are those of that table, whereas D and trimming came from the DNA. For this sample there are about 650,000 clones; around 12% appear just once. Around 0.12% of the sample belongs to the ten largest clones.

Each donor gave one peripheral blood draw, averaging around 0.11 L, which was collected into heparinised tubes. A BD FACSAria II and a panel including CD45RO, CCR7, CD25, CD127, CD95 and CD27 were used to sort naive, central memory, regulatory and stem cell-like memory CD4+ T cells. Every sorted population had a purity above 95%. Right away, PBMCs were isolated by Lymphoprep density gradient centrifugation and were stained directly, with no culture step. To minimize batch effects, samples were stained and sorted in pairs, one healthy donor with one patient per experiment. Only a few counts were recorded for this clone. This receptor's antigen is unknown. Base qualities are not at hand, and no much larger clone is one base apart. Sequenced material: naive CD4+ T cells from blood. What the cell subset or site label conveys for this sample: true naive CD4+ T cells. The TCR comes from a man aged 25-45 years with type 1 diabetes.

The CDR3 region: CASTLRAGIDTQYF. The nucleotide sequence reads TGTGCCAGCACCCTGAGAGCGGGGATAGATACGCAGTATTTT. Recombination linked TRBV7-6 to TRBJ2-3; 7 bases in between match TRBD2. The CDR3 starts with the cysteine, ends with the phenylalanine, and has 14 residues. CDR3 DNA only is kept here, 42 bases in frame from base 1. CDR1 and CDR2 were assigned from the germline V gene as SGHVS and FNYEAQ. The germline V end is reduced by 7 bases and the J end by 5 bases; junction bases left unmatched: 9.